One and the same sample provided the 4 T cell receptor beta chains below, sequenced in a study of cytomegalovirus exposure and HLA in healthy donors. Researchers ran the PCR with 60 Vbeta and 13 Jbeta primers. Repertoires were generated with immunoSEQ multiplex PCR, while TCRdb's copy carries only in-frame clones and drops some. The sample records 100,000 to 150,000 clones, roughly four fifths being singletons. The material sequenced was PBMCs. The receptors come from a male donor in good health and CMV-seropositive.

The J gene is TRBJ2-7, the V gene TRBV5-6, with 7 bases identical to TRBD2. CDR3 length equals 14 residues. The junction had 8 bases not matched to a gene; V was cut back by 3 bases and J by 5 bases. In germline, CDR1 is SGHDT, CDR2 YYEEEE. CDR3 nucleotide sequence: TGTGCCAGCAGCTCGCGACTAGCCAGAAACGAGCAGTACTTC. Amino acids: CASSSRLARNEQYF.

V is TRBV28 and J is TRBJ2-6, with D perhaps TRBD1 (5 bases). This CDR3 contains 12 residues. The germline V and J ends were trimmed by 8 bases and 7 bases, with 9 bases remaining between them. CDR1 is MDHEN and CDR2 is SYDVKM in the germline V gene. The CDR3 reads CASDDSANVLTF. DNA for the CDR3: TGTGCCAGCGATGACAGTGCCAACGTCCTGACTTTC.

V is TRBV19 and J is TRBJ2-7, with 7 bases fitting TRBD1. Germline V gives CDR1 LNHDA, CDR2 SQIVND (reference sequence). The V gene end was trimmed by 1 base and the J gene end by 0 bases; junction bases not matched to a gene: 3. The CDR3 is made up of 15 amino acids. Here the CDR3 reads CASSIGGQPSYEQYF. As DNA, the CDR3 is TGTGCCAGTAGTATAGGGGGACAGCCCTCCTACGAGCAGTACTTC.

The V and J genes are TRBV7-2 and TRBJ1-1; D possibly corresponds to TRBD1 (6 bases). The CDR3 has 15 residues. V lost 3 bases, J lost 4 bases, and 15 bases lay in between. In germline, CDR1 is SGHTA, CDR2 FQGNSA. CDR3 coding DNA: TGTGCCAGCAGCTTTCCGGCAGGGGTGGTCACTGAAGCTTTCTTT. Its translation: CASSFPAGVVTEAFF.